The clone carrying this TCR beta chain was seen a few times. Its matching antigen is unknown. One heparinised draw, averaging approximately 120 mL, was taken per donor. Researchers reported sorting CD4+ naive, central memory, regulatory and stem cell-like memory cells via CD45RO/CCR7/CD25/CD127/CD95/CD27. Each sorted population was over 98% pure. Investigators reverse transcribed all isolated RNA, so they sequenced expressed TCRB transcripts. Clones were read by immunoSEQ multiplex PCR, and TCRdb kept only the in-frame ones, dropping some. The profile shows fewer than 110,000 clones, under 30% of them singletons. These data belong to a study of beta chain features in type 1 diabetes. Whole-study results and caveats: For Type 1 diabetes patients, all four CD4+ subsets carried TCRB CDR3s that were moderately but significantly shorter. Compared with healthy donors, patients appeared to share more similar naive, central memory and regulatory TCRB repertoires.

Germline trimming cut 6 bases from V and 15 bases from J; bases unmatched to any gene: 10. The CDR3 contains 12 residues. The germline CDR1 and CDR2 sequences are MNHNS and SASEGT. The material sequenced was central memory CD4+ T cells from blood. V usage is TRBV6-1 and J usage is TRBJ2-1, with 8 bases identical to TRBD1. The sequence was collected from a woman aged 18-35 years with type 1 diabetes. The CDR3 DNA sequence: TGTGCCAGCAGCGGGACAGGTTCCTTATGGTTCTTC. Translated, it gives CASSGTGSLWFF.